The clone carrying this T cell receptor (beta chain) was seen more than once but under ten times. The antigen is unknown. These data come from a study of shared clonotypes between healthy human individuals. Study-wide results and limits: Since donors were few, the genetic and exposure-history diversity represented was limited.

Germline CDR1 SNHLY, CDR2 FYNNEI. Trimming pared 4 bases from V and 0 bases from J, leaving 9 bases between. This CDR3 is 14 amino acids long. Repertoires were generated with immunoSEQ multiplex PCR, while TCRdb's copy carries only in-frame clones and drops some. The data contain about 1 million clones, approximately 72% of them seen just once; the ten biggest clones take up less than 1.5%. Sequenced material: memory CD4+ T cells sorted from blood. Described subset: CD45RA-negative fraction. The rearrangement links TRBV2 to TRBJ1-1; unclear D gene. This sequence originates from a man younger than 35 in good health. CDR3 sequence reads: CASSAGLMNTEAFF. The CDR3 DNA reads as TGTGCCAGCAGTGCCGGACTTATGAACACTGAAGCTTTCTTT.